Listed below are T cell receptor beta chains from one sample, sequenced in a study of vaccination effects on CD4 cells after COVID-19. Antigens of these TCRs are unknown. Only in-frame clones appear in the TCRdb table, and some are missing; sequencing was by immunoSEQ multiplex PCR. Counted here are some 30,000 clones, 70% to 85% occurring once; the ten biggest clones make up approximately 30%. The starting material was CD4+ T cells from PBMCs cultured with a peptide pool, obtained before COVID-19 vaccination. These receptors all come from a human donor who had a prior SARS-CoV-2 infection. The CDR3 runs from the conserved cysteine through the conserved F or W. A D gene is named only where the DNA matches it firmly. For some rows the clone size is stated as once, few or many, or as a class when expanded; others skip it.

V	J	size	D	CDR3
TRBV12-5	TRBJ2-7	.	.	CASGLVYYGEGGEQYF
TRBV4-1	TRBJ2-7	.	TRBD1	CASSPWTGTANEQYF
TRBV6-5	TRBJ1-2	.	.	CASSPTRGQLYGYTF
TRBV3-1/TRBV3-2	TRBJ1-1	.	.	CASSQPGGGSEAFF
TRBV11-2	TRBJ1-5	.	TRBD1	CASSLFGGTENQPQHF
TRBV6-4	TRBJ2-5	.	TRBD1	CASRRDRGFKRQETQYF
TRBV10-3	TRBJ2-5	.	TRBD1	CATRRDSGQETQYF
TRBV10-2	TRBJ1-1	.	.	CASRTVENTEAFF
TRBV9	TRBJ2-3	.	TRBD2	CASSDIAGATDTQYF
TRBV5-5	TRBJ2-3	.	.	CASSFRDTQYF
TRBV28	TRBJ2-2	few	.	CASSLGRAHTGELFF
TRBV2	TRBJ2-3	.	.	CASSPTTDTDTQYF
TRBV15	TRBJ2-2	once	.	CATSRDPATGELFF
TRBV5-4	TRBJ1-5	.	TRBD1	CASSGTGRYIFQPQHF
TRBV18	TRBJ2-5	few	TRBD2	CASSPPRGSYLETQYF
TRBV5-1	TRBJ2-7	once	.	CASSLGQGDYEQYF
TRBV9	TRBJ2-1	once	TRBD2	CASSTSWGTSGRAYNEQFF
TRBV12-3/TRBV12-4	TRBJ1-1	.	.	CASSTKNTEAFF